The sequence of this T cell receptor (beta chain) was determined in a study of T cells in tumors after PD-1 blockade. Study-level points and caveats: After therapy, most expanded exhausted CD8+ clones were absent pre-treatment, suggesting clonal replacement. Approximately 41% of tumor TCR clonotypes were also found in blood. In squamous cell carcinoma, 45% to 65% of expanded exhausted clones were novel versus 29% of other expanded CD8+ clones.

Input was about 550 ng to 6,004 ng of genomic DNA from tumor or blood. Here immunoSEQ multiplex PCR was the method, and the copy in TCRdb shows in-frame clones only, minus some. The sample consists of about 4,900 clones, approximately 70% of them appearing once. About this clone itself: What it binds is unknown.

This CDR3 has 15 amino acids. Germline V CDR1 and CDR2: MNHEY, SVGAGI. V was clipped by 7 bases and J by 8 bases, with 20 bases between them. Source: tumor tissue, taken before anti-PD-1 treatment. The chain links TRBV6-5 to TRBJ1-4; D may be TRBD1 (5 bases). The receptor was derived from a human donor with cutaneous squamous cell carcinoma. Here the CDR3 DNA reads TGTGCCAGCATAACGGGACTCATGAAGGGAGAAAAACTGTTTTTT. Translating gives CASITGLMKGEKLFF.